This is a list of T cell receptor beta chains from one sample in a study of T cells in localized non-small cell lung cancer. The assay was immunoSEQ multiplex PCR, and TCRdb's table has in-frame clones only and misses some. The sample consists of 5,500 to 6,500 clones, around 41% of them appearing once. The input for sequencing was lung tumor tissue, taken before any cancer treatment. These receptors all come from a woman between 35 and 75 years old with stage II squamous cell lung carcinoma. Both conserved end residues are part of each CDR3. Fields, in order: J gene, V gene, clone size, D gene, CDR3 DNA, CDR3 protein. The D gene is left open where the match is weak. Part of the rows lack a size; the others show once, few, many or a class for expanded clones.

J: TRBJ2-2; V: TRBV18; size: -; D: TRBD2; DNA: TGTGCCAGCTCACCCCTAGCGGGAGTGGGAACCGGGGAGCTGTTTTTT; CDR3: CASSPLAGVGTGELFF
J: TRBJ2-1; V: TRBV11-3; size: few; D: -; DNA: TGTGCCAGCAGCCGTAGCAGGTCCTCCTACAATGAACAGTTCTTC; CDR3: CASSRSRSSYNEQFF
J: TRBJ1-1; V: TRBV29-1; size: -; D: -; DNA: TGCAGCGTTGAATTGGGGGTGAACACTGAAGCTTTCTTT; CDR3: CSVELGVNTEAFF
J: TRBJ1-2; V: TRBV28; size: -; D: TRBD1; DNA: TGTGCCTCTTCGGGGCAGGGGGCGATCTATGGCTACACCTTC; CDR3: CASSGQGAIYGYTF
J: TRBJ2-5; V: TRBV15; size: -; D: -; DNA: TGTGCCACCAGCAGAGATAAACGGGATGGGGAGACCCAGTACTTC; CDR3: CATSRDKRDGETQYF
J: TRBJ1-2; V: TRBV15; size: -; D: -; DNA: TGTGCCACCAGCAGAGAAGGGGCTGGCTATGGCTACACCTTC; CDR3: CATSREGAGYGYTF
J: TRBJ2-1; V: TRBV6-8; size: -; D: -; DNA: TGTGCCAGCAGTGCCAGGGTGAATGAGCAGTTCTTC; CDR3: CASSARVNEQFF
J: TRBJ2-7; V: TRBV14; size: -; D: -; DNA: TGTGCCAGCAGCCAGCACTCAGGGGTCTGGGGCGAGCAGTACTTC; CDR3: CASSQHSGVWGEQYF
J: TRBJ2-1; V: TRBV15; size: -; D: TRBD2; DNA: TGTGCCACCAGCAGAGATATGGGGGGGAGATACAATGAGCAGTTCTTC; CDR3: CATSRDMGGRYNEQFF
J: TRBJ2-6; V: TRBV5-1; size: -; D: -; DNA: TGCGCCAGCAGCTTGGAAGGGGTCGGGGCCAACGTCCTGACTTTC; CDR3: CASSLEGVGANVLTF
J: TRBJ1-3; V: TRBV5-1; size: few; D: -; DNA: TGCGCCAGCAGTCGAATTACAGGGTCTGGAAACACCATATATTTT; CDR3: CASSRITGSGNTIYF
J: TRBJ2-7; V: TRBV6-1; size: few; D: TRBD2; DNA: TGTGCCAGCAGTGAAGTGTTAGGACTAGTGATAAGCAGCTACGAGCAGTACTTC; CDR3: CASSEVLGLVISSYEQYF
J: TRBJ1-2; V: TRBV6-8; size: few; D: -; DNA: TGTGCCAGCAGTCCCGCGGGCCGGATTAACTATGGCTACACCTTC; CDR3: CASSPAGRINYGYTF
J: TRBJ1-1; V: TRBV19; size: -; D: -; DNA: TGTGCCAGTCGCGAGTCTGGCCTCCCTTACGTTTTCTTT; CDR3: CASRESGLPYVFF
J: TRBJ2-3; V: TRBV19; size: -; D: TRBD1; DNA: TGTGCCAGTAGTCCTAGTGACAGGGTAGAAACGCAGTATTTT; CDR3: CASSPSDRVETQYF
J: TRBJ2-1; V: TRBV6-8; size: few; D: TRBD2; DNA: TGTGCCAGCAGTGTTGGTAGCGGGGGGAATTATGAGCAGTTCTTC; CDR3: CASSVGSGGNYEQFF
J: TRBJ2-7; V: TRBV12-5; size: -; D: TRBD1; DNA: TGTGCCAGCAAGGTACGGACAGGATCCTACGAGCAGTACTTC; CDR3: CASKVRTGSYEQYF
J: TRBJ2-1; V: TRBV6-8; size: -; D: TRBD1; DNA: TGTGCCAGCAGGAAGGACAGGGTCGTCAATGAGCAGTTCTTC; CDR3: CASRKDRVVNEQFF
J: TRBJ2-5; V: TRBV18; size: -; D: -; DNA: TGTGCCAGCTCACCGGGACGGCAAGAGACCCAGTACTTC; CDR3: CASSPGRQETQYF
J: TRBJ2-7; V: TRBV6-1; size: few; D: -; DNA: TGTGCCAGCAGTGAAGCCTTTAACTACGAGCAGTACTTC; CDR3: CASSEAFNYEQYF
J: TRBJ2-7; V: TRBV18; size: -; D: -; DNA: TGTGCCAGCTCACCACAGCGGGCGACCCCACAGGACGAGCAGTACTTC; CDR3: CASSPQRATPQDEQYF
J: TRBJ1-5; V: TRBV1; size: -; D: -; DNA: TGCGCCAGCAGCCAAGTTGAGCAGGGGGGTCAGCCCCAGCATTTT; CDR3: CASSQVEQGGQPQHF
J: TRBJ1-2; V: TRBV19; size: -; D: -; DNA: TGTGCCAGTAGCTTCCGGGGGAACTATGGCTACACCTTC; CDR3: CASSFRGNYGYTF
J: TRBJ1-1; V: TRBV16; size: -; D: -; DNA: TGTGCCAGCAGCCAATACCGGACTGAAGCTTTCTTT; CDR3: CASSQYRTEAFF
J: TRBJ2-7; V: TRBV25-1; size: few; D: TRBD2; DNA: TGTGCCAGCAGTTGGGGGACTAGCACCTACGAGCAGTACTTC; CDR3: CASSWGTSTYEQYF
J: TRBJ1-4; V: TRBV28; size: -; D: -; DNA: TGTGCCAGCAGACCTACAGGGAAGGGAGGGAATGAAAAACTGTTTTTT; CDR3: CASRPTGKGGNEKLFF
J: TRBJ1-3; V: TRBV30; size: -; D: TRBD1; DNA: TGTGCCTGGAGTCGGGACAGTGGAAACACCATATATTTT; CDR3: CAWSRDSGNTIYF
J: TRBJ2-3; V: TRBV28; size: -; D: -; DNA: TGTGCCAGCAGTTTTCGGCGGGAGTGGGGGGCGGATACGCAGTATTTT; CDR3: CASSFRREWGADTQYF
J: TRBJ2-3; V: TRBV19; size: -; D: -; DNA: TGTGCCAGTAGGATCGGTGGAACAGTCGGCGGCCCAGATACGCAGTATTTT; CDR3: CASRIGGTVGGPDTQYF
J: TRBJ2-5; V: TRBV12-5; size: -; D: TRBD1; DNA: TGTGCTAGTGGTGGACAGGGGTTTGGAGAGACCCAGTACTTC; CDR3: CASGGQGFGETQYF
J: TRBJ2-7; V: TRBV22-1; size: -; D: -; DNA: TGTGCCAGCAGTTTGATGGTGGGGGGGGAGCAGTACTTC; CDR3: CASSLMVGGEQYF
J: TRBJ2-5; V: TRBV18; size: -; D: -; DNA: TGTGCCAGCTCACCCCTCGGGACTCCACAAGAGACCCAGTACTTC; CDR3: CASSPLGTPQETQYF